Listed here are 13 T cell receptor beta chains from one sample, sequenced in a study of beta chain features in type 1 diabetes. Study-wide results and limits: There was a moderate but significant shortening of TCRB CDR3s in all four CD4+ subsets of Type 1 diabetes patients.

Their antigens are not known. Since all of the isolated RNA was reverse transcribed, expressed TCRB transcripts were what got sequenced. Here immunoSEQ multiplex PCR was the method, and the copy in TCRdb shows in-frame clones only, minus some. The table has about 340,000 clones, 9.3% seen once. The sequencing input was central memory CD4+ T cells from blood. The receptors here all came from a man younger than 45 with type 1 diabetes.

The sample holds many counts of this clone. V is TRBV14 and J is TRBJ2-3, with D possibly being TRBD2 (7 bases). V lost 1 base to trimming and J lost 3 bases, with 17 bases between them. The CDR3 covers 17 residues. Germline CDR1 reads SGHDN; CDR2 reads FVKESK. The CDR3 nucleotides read TGTGCCAGCAGCCAAGTGGATCGAGGGGGGGCGACAGATACGCAGTATTTT. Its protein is CASSQVDRGGATDTQYF.

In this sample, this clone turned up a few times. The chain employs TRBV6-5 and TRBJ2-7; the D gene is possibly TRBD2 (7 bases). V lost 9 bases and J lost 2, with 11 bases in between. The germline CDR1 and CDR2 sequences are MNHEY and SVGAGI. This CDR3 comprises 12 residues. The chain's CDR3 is CASRGGAYEQYF. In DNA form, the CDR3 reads TGTGCCAGTCGAGGGGGGGCCTACGAGCAGTACTTC.

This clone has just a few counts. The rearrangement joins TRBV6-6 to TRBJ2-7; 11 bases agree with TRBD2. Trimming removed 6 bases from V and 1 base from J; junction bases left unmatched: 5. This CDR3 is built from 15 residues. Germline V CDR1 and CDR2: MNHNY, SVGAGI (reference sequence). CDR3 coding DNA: TGTGCCAGCAGAACAGGACTAGCGGGTTCCTACGAGCAGTACTTC. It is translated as CASRTGLAGSYEQYF.

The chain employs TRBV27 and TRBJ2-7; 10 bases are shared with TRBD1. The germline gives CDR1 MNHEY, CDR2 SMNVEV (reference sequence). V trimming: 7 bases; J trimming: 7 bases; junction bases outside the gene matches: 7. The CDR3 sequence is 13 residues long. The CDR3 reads CASKTGTGEEQYF. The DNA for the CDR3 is TGTGCCAGCAAAACCGGGACAGGGGAAGAGCAGTACTTC.

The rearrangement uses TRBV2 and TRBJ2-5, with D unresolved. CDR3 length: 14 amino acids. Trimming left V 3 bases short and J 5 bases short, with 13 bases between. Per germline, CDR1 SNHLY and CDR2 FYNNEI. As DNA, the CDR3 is TGTGCCAGCAGTGAGATGGTGGTGGTGGAGACCCAGTACTTC. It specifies CASSEMVVVETQYF.

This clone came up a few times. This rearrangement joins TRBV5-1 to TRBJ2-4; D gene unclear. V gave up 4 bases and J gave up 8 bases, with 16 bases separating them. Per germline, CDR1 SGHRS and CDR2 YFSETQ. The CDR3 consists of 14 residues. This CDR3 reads CASSPRAPGDIQYF. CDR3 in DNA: TGCGCCAGCAGCCCCCGAGCGCCTGGGGACATTCAGTACTTC.

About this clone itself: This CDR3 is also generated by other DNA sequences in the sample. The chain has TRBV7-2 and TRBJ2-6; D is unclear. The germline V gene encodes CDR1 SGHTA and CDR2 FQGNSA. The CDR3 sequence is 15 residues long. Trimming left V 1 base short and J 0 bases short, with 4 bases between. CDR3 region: CASSLVRSGANVLTF. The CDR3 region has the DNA TGTGCCAGCAGCTTAGTCCGCTCTGGGGCCAACGTCCTGACTTTC.

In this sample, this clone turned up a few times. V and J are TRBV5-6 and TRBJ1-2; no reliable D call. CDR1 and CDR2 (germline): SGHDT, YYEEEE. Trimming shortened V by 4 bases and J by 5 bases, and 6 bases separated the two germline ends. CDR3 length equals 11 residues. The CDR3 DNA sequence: TGTGCCAGCAGCCAGAATTATGGCTACACCTTC. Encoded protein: CASSQNYGYTF.

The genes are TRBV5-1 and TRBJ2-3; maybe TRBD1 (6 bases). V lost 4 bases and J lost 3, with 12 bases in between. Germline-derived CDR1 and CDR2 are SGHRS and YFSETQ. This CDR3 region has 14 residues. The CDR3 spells CASSPDSPTDTQYF. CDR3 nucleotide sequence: TGCGCCAGCAGCCCGGACAGTCCGACAGATACGCAGTATTTT.

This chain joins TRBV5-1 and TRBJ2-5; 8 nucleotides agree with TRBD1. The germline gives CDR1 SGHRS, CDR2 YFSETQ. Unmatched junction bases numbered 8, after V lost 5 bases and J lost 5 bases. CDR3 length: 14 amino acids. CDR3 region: CASRLGQGVETQYF. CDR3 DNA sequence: TGCGCCAGCAGGCTCGGACAGGGTGTTGAGACCCAGTACTTC.

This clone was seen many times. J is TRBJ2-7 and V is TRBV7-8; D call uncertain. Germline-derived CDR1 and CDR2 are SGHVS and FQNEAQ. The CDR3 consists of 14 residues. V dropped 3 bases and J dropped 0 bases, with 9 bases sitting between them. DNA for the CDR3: TGTGCCAGCAGCTTTGAGACGGGCTCCTACGAGCAGTACTTC. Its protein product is CASSFETGSYEQYF.

CDR3 nucleotides: TGTGCCAGCAGTGCCACAGGGGGCACTGAAGCTTTCTTT. Protein sequence: CASSATGGTEAFF. This chain links TRBV25-1 with TRBJ1-1; TRBD1 aligns across 8 bases. Germline assignment: CDR1 MGHDK and CDR2 SYGVNS. The CDR3 runs 13 residues. V was clipped by 4 bases and J by 4 bases; unmatched bases: 2.

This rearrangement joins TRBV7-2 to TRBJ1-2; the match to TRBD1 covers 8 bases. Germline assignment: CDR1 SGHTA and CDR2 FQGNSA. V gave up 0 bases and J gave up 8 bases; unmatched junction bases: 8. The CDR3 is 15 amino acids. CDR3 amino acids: CASSLARTGSGGYTF. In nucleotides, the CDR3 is TGTGCCAGCAGCTTAGCCCGGACAGGGAGCGGGGGCTACACCTTC.